This T cell receptor beta chain is drawn from a study of CD8+ T cells in alopecia areata. General study findings and limits: Shared TCR sequences were less clear between patients than in mice, possibly partly from HLA diversity. Scalp samples also contribute reads from the resident alphabeta T cells found in normal skin. Normal scalp showed lower clonality than lesional scalp, especially alopecia totalis/universalis.

Reverse transcription of extracted RNA yielded cDNA, which provided the sequencing template. Method: immunoSEQ multiplex PCR; TCRdb's copy keeps in-frame clones and lacks some. The data contain about 110,000 clones, approximately 59% of them singletons. In regard to this clone: What it binds is unknown.

CDR1 is PRHDT, CDR2 FYEKMQ, per germline (reference sequence). The CDR3 extends over 15 amino acids. Trimming cost V 7 bases and J 0 bases, with 13 bases left between them. This sequence originates from a human donor in good health. The V gene is TRBV13, the J gene TRBJ1-3; weak D call: TRBD1 (5 bases). The sample consisted of CD8+ T cells sorted from blood. The CDR3 loop is CASTRLGVSGNTIYF. DNA of the CDR3: TGTGCCAGCACCCGTCTGGGGGTCTCTGGAAACACCATATATTTT.